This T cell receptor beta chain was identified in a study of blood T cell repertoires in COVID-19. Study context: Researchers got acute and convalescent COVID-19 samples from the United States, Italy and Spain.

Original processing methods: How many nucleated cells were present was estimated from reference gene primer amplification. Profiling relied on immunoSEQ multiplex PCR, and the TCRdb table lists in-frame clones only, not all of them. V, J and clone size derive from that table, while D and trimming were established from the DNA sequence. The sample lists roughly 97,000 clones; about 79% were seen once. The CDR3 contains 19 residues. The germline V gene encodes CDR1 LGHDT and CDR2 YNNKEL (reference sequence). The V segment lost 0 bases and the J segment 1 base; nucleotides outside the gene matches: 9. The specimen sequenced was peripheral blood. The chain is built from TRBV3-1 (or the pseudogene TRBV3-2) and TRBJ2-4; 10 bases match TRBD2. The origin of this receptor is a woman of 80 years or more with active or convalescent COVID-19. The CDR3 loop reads CASSQDAKRGGLAKNIQYF. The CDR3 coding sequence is TGTGCCAGCAGCCAAGATGCGAAGCGGGGGGGCTTGGCCAAAAACATTCAGTACTTC.